What follows are 18 T cell receptor beta chains derived from one specimen sequenced in a study of blood T cell repertoires in COVID-19. Clones were read by immunoSEQ multiplex PCR, and TCRdb kept only the in-frame ones, dropping some. The table lists more than 100,000 clones, roughly 87% of them singletons, with 5% to 8% in the top ten. The specimen sequenced was peripheral blood. The receptors were gathered from a human donor in a cohort sampled during active COVID-19.

The rearrangement links TRBV29-1 to TRBJ1-1; D is possibly TRBD1 (6 bases). The CDR3 runs to 13 residues. Germline CDR1 is SQVTM and CDR2 is ANQGSEA. With 6 bases removed from V and 2 bases from J, the gap between germline ends came to 13 bases. The CDR3: CSVGQSFNTEAFF. CDR3 in DNA: TGCAGCGTAGGACAGTCCTTTAACACTGAAGCTTTCTTT. The full variable domain, with the rest looked up from reference TRBV29-1 and TRBJ1-1, is SAVISQKPSRDICQRGTSLTIQCQVDSQVTMMFWYRQQPGQSLTLIATANQGSEATYESGFVIDKFPISRPNLTFSTLTVSNMSPEDSSIYLCSVGQSFNTEAFFGQGTRLTVV.

The chain employs TRBV2 and TRBJ1-1; D perhaps matches TRBD1 (5 bases). This CDR3 is built from 16 residues. Germline V gives CDR1 SNHLY, CDR2 FYNNEI. Trimming cost V 1 base and J 3 bases, with 15 bases left between them. CDR3 protein: CASSEEGRGRDTEAFF. As DNA, the CDR3 is TGTGCCAGCAGTGAAGAGGGAAGGGGCAGGGACACTGAAGCTTTCTTT.

The rearrangement uses TRBV6-5 and TRBJ2-7; no reliable D call. This CDR3 contains 12 residues. With 6 bases removed from V and 1 base from J, the gap between germline ends came to 7 bases. CDR1 is MNHEY, CDR2 SVGAGI, per germline. The CDR3 DNA follows: TGTGCCAGCAGCGGTAATTCCTACGAGCAGTACTTC. This encodes CASSGNSYEQYF.

The chain links TRBV5-1 to TRBJ2-1; 9 bases align to TRBD2. This CDR3 is 17 amino acids long. V lost 0 bases and J lost 8; bases outside the gene matches: 12. CDR1 is SGHRS and CDR2 is YFSETQ in the germline V gene. The CDR3 spells CASSLARSSGSGDEQFF. The CDR3 nucleotides are TGCGCCAGCAGCTTGGCCCGCAGTAGCGGGAGTGGCGATGAGCAGTTCTTC.

The chain carries TRBV5-5 and TRBJ2-1, with a weak D call TRBD2 (5 bases). Trimming shortened V by 1 base and J by 3 bases, and 11 bases separated the two germline ends. The V gene's germline CDR1 is SGHKS and CDR2 YYEKEE (reference sequence). CDR3 length: 15 residues. CDR3 in amino acids: CASSLLGAIYNEQFF. DNA for the CDR3: TGTGCCAGCAGCTTGTTGGGAGCCATCTACAATGAGCAGTTCTTC. The full variable domain, completed using reference TRBV5-5 and TRBJ2-1, is DAGVTQSPTHLIKTRGQQVTLRCSPISGHKSVSWYQQVLGQGPQFIFQYYEKEERGRGNFPDRFSARQFPNYSSELNVNALLLGDSALYLCASSLLGAIYNEQFFGPGTRLTVL.

V usage is TRBV28 and J usage is TRBJ2-3, with TRBD2 matching over 15 bases. The germline CDR1 and CDR2 sequences are MDHEN and SYDVKM. V dropped 4 bases and J dropped 5; count of bases not matched to a gene: 4. CDR3 size: 16 residues. This CDR3 is CASSSWTSGGEDTQYF. The DNA for the CDR3 is TGTGCCAGCAGTTCATGGACTAGCGGGGGGGAAGATACGCAGTATTTT.

The rearrangement joins TRBV9 to TRBJ2-7; D is possibly TRBD1 (6 bases). Germline CDR1 is SGDLS and CDR2 is YYNGEE. This CDR3 contains 16 residues. Trimming stripped 3 bases from V and 0 bases from J, with 16 bases between. The DNA of the CDR3 is TGTGCCAGCAGCGCCCTAAGTAGGGGGTTCTCCTACGAGCAGTACTTC. Translated: CASSALSRGFSYEQYF.

This clone was detected only a few times. CDR3 sequence: CASSQNSGSQPQHF. In DNA form, the CDR3 reads TGTGCCAGCAGCCAAAACTCCGGGAGTCAGCCCCAGCATTTT. The chain is built from TRBV7-2 and TRBJ1-5; D is ambiguous. V was shortened by 5 bases and J by 6 bases, with 14 bases between the two germline ends. This CDR3 region has 14 residues. From germline, CDR1 is SGHTA and CDR2 FQGNSA.

The CDR3 nucleotides are TGTGCCAGTAGTCTTCCGGGACAGGGATATCAGCCCCAGCATTTT. This sequence encodes CASSLPGQGYQPQHF. The genes are TRBV19 and TRBJ1-5; 9 nucleotides match TRBD1. Trimming cost V 5 bases and J 5 bases; bases outside gene matches: 7. There are 15 residues in the CDR3. CDR1 is LNHDA and CDR2 is SQIVND in the germline V gene (reference sequence).

This chain connects TRBV2 to TRBJ1-4; no clear D. Germline CDR1 is SNHLY and CDR2 is FYNNEI. The V end was cut by 2 bases, the J end by 5 bases, with 9 bases between. The CDR3 contains 14 residues. The CDR3 nucleotides read TGTGCCAGCAGTGAAAGCCCCGGGAATGAAAAACTGTTTTTT. This codes for CASSESPGNEKLFF. Complete variable domain (other parts from reference TRBV2 and TRBJ1-4): EPEVTQTPSHQVTQMGQEVILRCVPISNHLYFYWYRQILGQKVEFLVSFYNNEISEKSEIFDDQFSVERPDGSNFTLKIRSTKLEDSAMYFCASSESPGNEKLFFGSGTQLSVL.

This clone appeared once. This chain links TRBV24-1 with TRBJ2-1; TRBD2 is a possible D gene (5 bases). Trimming stripped 0 bases from V and 5 bases from J, with 13 bases between. This CDR3 has 16 residues. The germline gives CDR1 KGHDR, CDR2 SFDVKD. The CDR3: CATSDLEGAGDNEQFF. The CDR3 bases are TGTGCCACCAGTGATTTGGAGGGCGCCGGAGACAATGAGCAGTTCTTC.

The rearrangement uses TRBV7-8 and TRBJ2-7; TRBD1 aligns across 8 bases. The CDR3 covers 15 residues. CDR1 is SGHVS and CDR2 is FQNEAQ in the germline V gene. The ends lost 2 bases at V and 4 bases at J; junction bases unmatched: 7. The CDR3 protein is CASSLTGTGLYEQYF. The CDR3 region has the DNA TGTGCCAGCAGCTTAACCGGGACAGGACTTTACGAGCAGTACTTC. Full variable domain (missing parts from reference TRBV7-8 and TRBJ2-7): GAGVSQSPRYKVAKRGQDVALRCDPISGHVSLFWYQQALGQGPEFLTYFQNEAQLDKSGLPSDRFFAERPEGSVSTLKIQRTQQEDSAVYLCASSLTGTGLYEQYFGPGTRLTVT.

The chain has TRBV6-5 and TRBJ2-5, with 7 bases that match TRBD2. The germline CDR1 and CDR2 sequences are MNHEY and SVGAGI. Losses at the gene ends were 3 bases for V and 1 base for J; bases not matched to a gene: 5. The CDR3 has 15 residues. The CDR3 loop is CASSYLGGVQETQYF. The CDR3 coding sequence is TGTGCCAGCAGTTATCTGGGGGGGGTCCAAGAGACCCAGTACTTC.

This rearrangement joins TRBV10-3 to TRBJ2-7; 10 positions match TRBD1. Germline loops: CDR1 ENHRY, CDR2 SYGVKD. V was pared by 2 bases and J by 5 bases, with 12 bases of the junction left unmatched. This CDR3 contains 17 residues. The DNA of the CDR3 is TGTGCCATCAGTGAGAGGCGGCGACAGGGGGCCATCCACGAGCAGTACTTC. Its protein is CAISERRRQGAIHEQYF.

This clone was seen a few times. V usage is TRBV7-2 and J usage is TRBJ2-7; 7 nucleotides agree with TRBD1. V lost 6 bases and J lost 1; bases outside the gene matches: 3. The length of the CDR3 is 13 residues. Germline CDR1 is SGHTA and CDR2 is FQGNSA. Here the CDR3 reads CASRQTGSYEQYF. DNA of the CDR3: TGTGCCAGCAGGCAGACAGGGTCCTACGAGCAGTACTTC.

The chain uses TRBV6-1 and TRBJ2-3, with unresolved D. The V end was cut by 2 bases, the J end by 6 bases, with 12 bases between. CDR1 is MNHNS and CDR2 is SASEGT in the germline V gene. This CDR3 contains 14 residues. For the CDR3, the DNA is TGTGCCAGCAGTGAATTGGCCTCCAGTGATACGCAGTATTTT. This encodes CASSELASSDTQYF.

In its sample, this clone was seen a few times. The rearrangement uses TRBV7-2 and TRBJ2-1; TRBD2 matches at 9 bases. The V gene's germline CDR1 is SGHTA and CDR2 FQGNSA. V shed 5 bases, J shed 9 bases, and the junction held 11 bases outside the gene matches. The CDR3 spans 15 residues. The chain's CDR3 is CASSGGREGLGEQFF. CDR3 bases: TGTGCCAGCAGCGGGGGGCGGGAGGGCCTCGGTGAGCAGTTCTTC.

This clone was seen once. The rearrangement joins TRBV19 to TRBJ2-7; D remains unclear. Germline CDR1 LNHDA, CDR2 SQIVND (reference sequence). The CDR3 has 15 residues. Trimming pared 5 bases from V and 3 bases from J, leaving 17 bases between. The CDR3, as DNA: TGTGCCAGTAGTGGGCTGTCCCAGCCTTACTACGAGCAGTACTTC. It is translated as CASSGLSQPYYEQYF.